What follows is one TCR beta chain and its context. What it binds is not known. The people who gave samples were healthy Caucasians from Russia, aged roughly 6 to 95. This CDR3 region has 14 residues. With 2 bases removed from V and 4 bases from J, the gap between germline ends came to 11 bases. Germline-derived CDR1 and CDR2 are KGHSH and LQKENI. The source of the sample is a study of blood T cells in healthy people across ages. Study-level information: Roughly one uniquely barcoded beta molecule per two T cells was captured. Study results and caveats: PBMCs were not sorted, which prevented a conclusive comparison of naive versus antigen-experienced cells. Age showed a roughly linear inverse relationship with TCR beta diversity per million T cells.

Together with a sample-barcoded 5' primer, a J-beta primer mix was included in a second PCR lasting about 7 to 11 cycles. Each CDR3 protein gets one entry after TCRdb re-called the 5' RACE reads with MiXCR. The sample holds more than 800,000 distinct CDR3 sequences, more than 25% seen once. Sequencing was performed on blood. The clonotype comes from a woman of 80 years or more in good health. The J gene is TRBJ1-2, the V gene TRBV18; possible D gene TRBD1, 5 bases. The CDR3 here is CASSPGAGLYGYTF. The CDR3 DNA is TGTGCCAGCTCACCAGGGGCAGGCCTCTATGGCTACACCTTC.